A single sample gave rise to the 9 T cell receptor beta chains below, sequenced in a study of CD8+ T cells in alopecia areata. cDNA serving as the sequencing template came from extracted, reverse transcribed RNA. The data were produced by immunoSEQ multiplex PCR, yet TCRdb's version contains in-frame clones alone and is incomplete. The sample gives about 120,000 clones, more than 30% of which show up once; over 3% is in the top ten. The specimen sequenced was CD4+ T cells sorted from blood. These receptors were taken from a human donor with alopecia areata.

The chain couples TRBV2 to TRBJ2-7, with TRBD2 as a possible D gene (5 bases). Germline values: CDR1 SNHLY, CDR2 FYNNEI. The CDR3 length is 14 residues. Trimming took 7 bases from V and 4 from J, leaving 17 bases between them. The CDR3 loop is CASIVRAFAYEQYF. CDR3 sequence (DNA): TGTGCCAGCATCGTGAGGGCCTTCGCGTACGAGCAGTACTTC.

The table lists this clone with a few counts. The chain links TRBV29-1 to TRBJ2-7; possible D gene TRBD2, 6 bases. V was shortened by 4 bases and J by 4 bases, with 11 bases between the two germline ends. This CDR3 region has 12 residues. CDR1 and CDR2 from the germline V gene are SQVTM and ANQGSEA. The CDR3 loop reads CSVGERAYEQYF. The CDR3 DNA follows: TGCAGCGTTGGAGAGCGGGCGTACGAGCAGTACTTC.

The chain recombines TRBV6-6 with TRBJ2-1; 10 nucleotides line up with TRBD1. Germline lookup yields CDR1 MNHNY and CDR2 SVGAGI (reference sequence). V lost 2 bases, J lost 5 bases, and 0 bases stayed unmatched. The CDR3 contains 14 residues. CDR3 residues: CASSYGTGDNEQFF. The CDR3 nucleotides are TGTGCCAGCAGTTACGGGACAGGGGACAATGAGCAGTTCTTC.

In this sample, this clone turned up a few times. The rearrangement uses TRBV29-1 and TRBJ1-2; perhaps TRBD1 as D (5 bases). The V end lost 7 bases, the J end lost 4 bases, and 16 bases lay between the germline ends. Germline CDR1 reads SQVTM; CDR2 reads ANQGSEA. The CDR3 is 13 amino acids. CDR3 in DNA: TGCAGCGCCCACGCGCCTGACAGCTATGGCTACACCTTC. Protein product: CSAHAPDSYGYTF. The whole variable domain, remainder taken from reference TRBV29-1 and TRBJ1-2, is SAVISQKPSRDICQRGTSLTIQCQVDSQVTMMFWYRQQPGQSLTLIATANQGSEATYESGFVIDKFPISRPNLTFSTLTVSNMSPEDSSIYLCSAHAPDSYGYTFGSGTRLTVV.

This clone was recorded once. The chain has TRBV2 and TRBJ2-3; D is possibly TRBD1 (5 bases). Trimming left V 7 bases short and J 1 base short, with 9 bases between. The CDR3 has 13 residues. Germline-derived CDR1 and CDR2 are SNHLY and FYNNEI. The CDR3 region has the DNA TGTGCCAGCACCAGGGAAGGCACAGATACGCAGTATTTT. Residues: CASTREGTDTQYF.

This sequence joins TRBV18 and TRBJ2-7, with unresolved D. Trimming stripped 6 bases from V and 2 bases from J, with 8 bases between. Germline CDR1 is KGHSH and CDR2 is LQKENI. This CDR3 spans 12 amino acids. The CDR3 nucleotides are TGTGCCAGCTCCCCGACGCCCTACGAGCAGTACTTC. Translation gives CASSPTPYEQYF.

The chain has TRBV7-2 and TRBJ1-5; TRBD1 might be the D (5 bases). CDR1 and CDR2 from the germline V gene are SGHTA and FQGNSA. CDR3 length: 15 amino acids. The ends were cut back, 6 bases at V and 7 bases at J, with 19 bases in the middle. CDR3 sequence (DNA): TGTGCCAGCAGTCCGCTCGCCGGGGGGGAACAGCCCCAGCATTTT. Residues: CASSPLAGGEQPQHF.

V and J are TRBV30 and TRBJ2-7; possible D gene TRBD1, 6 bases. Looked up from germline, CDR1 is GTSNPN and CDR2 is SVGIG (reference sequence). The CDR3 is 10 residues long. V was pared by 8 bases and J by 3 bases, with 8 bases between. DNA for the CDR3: TGTGCCATGGACAGCTACGAGCAGTACTTC. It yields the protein CAMDSYEQYF.

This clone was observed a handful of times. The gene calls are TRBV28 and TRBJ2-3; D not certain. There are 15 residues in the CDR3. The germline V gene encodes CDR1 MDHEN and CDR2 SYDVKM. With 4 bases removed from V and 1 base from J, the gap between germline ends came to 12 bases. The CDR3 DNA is TGTGCCAGCAGTTACGGAAGCAGCGGCACAGATACGCAGTATTTT. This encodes CASSYGSSGTDTQYF. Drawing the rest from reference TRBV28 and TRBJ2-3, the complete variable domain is DVKVTQSSRYLVKRTGEKVFLECVQDMDHENMFWYRQDPGLGLRLIYFSYDVKMKEKGDIPEGYSVSREKKERFSLILESASTNQTSMYLCASSYGSSGTDTQYFGPGTRLTVL.